This T cell receptor beta chain was recorded in a study of Ad26.COV2.S vaccination and SARS-CoV-2 variants. Study-level information: A COV1001 Ad26.COV2.S trial-arm participant provided the sample. Donor got 5x10^10 or 1x10^11 viral particles of Ad26.COV2.S.

Method: immunoSEQ multiplex PCR; TCRdb's copy keeps in-frame clones and lacks some. This sample has about 250,000 clones; 87% occur once, and the top ten carry less than 3%. Treatment noted: some 19 received Ad26.COV2.S at low or high dose, single or two shots; about 5 received placebo; per-sample allocation not given. Sampling happened 63 days after the first vaccine or placebo injection. An Ad26 vector carrying the Wuhan-strain SARS-CoV-2 spike served as the vaccine. The germline gives CDR1 KGHSH, CDR2 LQKENI. The CDR3 runs to 15 residues. The germline V and J ends were trimmed by 3 bases and 0 bases, with 11 bases remaining between them.

This sequence was found in a person aged 18-60 years who received the Ad26.COV2.S COVID-19 vaccine or a placebo. The sample in question was peripheral blood, obtained in a trial of Ad26.COV2.S vaccine versus placebo. The chain employs TRBV18 and TRBJ1-2; unclear D gene. The CDR3 DNA follows: TGTGCCAGCTCACCCTCACTCGGAGCTAACTATGGCTACACCTTC. This translates into CASSPSLGANYGYTF. Full variable domain (missing parts from reference TRBV18 and TRBJ1-2): NAGVMQNPRHLVRRRGQEARLRCSPMKGHSHVYWYRQLPEEGLKFMVYLQKENIIDESGMPKERFSAEFPKEGPSILRIQQVVRGDSAAYFCASSPSLGANYGYTFGSGTRLTVV.